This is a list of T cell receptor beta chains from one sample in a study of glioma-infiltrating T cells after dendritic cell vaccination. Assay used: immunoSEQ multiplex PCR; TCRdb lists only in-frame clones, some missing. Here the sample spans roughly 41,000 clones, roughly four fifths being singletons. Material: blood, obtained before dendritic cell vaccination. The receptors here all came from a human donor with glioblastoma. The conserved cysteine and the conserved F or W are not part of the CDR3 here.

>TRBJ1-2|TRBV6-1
ASSGSGGAGGYT
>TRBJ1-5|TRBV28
ASSLWGGPNQPQH
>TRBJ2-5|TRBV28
ATVPTGIQETQY
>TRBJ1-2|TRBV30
AWDPPLQPHHRDRADNYGYT
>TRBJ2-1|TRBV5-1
ASSLASGSTYNEQF
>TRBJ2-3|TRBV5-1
ASSLYGTSRYSTDTQY
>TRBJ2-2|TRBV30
AWQGGWDTGELF
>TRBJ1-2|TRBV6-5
ASSYSRTGGSYGYT
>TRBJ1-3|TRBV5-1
ASSLAGLGNTIY
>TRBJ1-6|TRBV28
ASSRVVRSYNSPLH
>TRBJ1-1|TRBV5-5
ASSLDRDTEAF
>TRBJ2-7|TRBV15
ATSRDIDRQY
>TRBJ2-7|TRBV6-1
ASNSAGPYFEQY
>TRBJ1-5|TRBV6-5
ASSIQQNQPQH
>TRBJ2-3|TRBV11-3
ASSGRDTRFSQY
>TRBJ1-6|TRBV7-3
ASSLQGNSPLH
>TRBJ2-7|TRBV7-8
ASSAGTRAGGTSYEQY
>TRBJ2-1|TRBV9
ASSVVRQGIDDEQF
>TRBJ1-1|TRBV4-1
ASSQPLGQANTEAF
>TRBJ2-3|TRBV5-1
ASSLAGTSGGAVDTQY